The next 32 T cell receptor beta chains were all read from a single sample in a study of patients and donors after allogeneic stem cell transplantation. Using its own MiXCR run on the RT-PCR reads, TCRdb lists one record per CDR3 protein. The data contain under 35,000 distinct CDR3 sequences, about two fifths of them singletons. Sample: blood, either unsorted or a sorted T cell fraction (not recorded which). These receptors were obtained from a human donor who was either an allogeneic HSCT recipient or a stem cell or donor lymphocyte infusion donor (not recorded which). It is not recorded whose cells these are; they may come from a transplant donor.

The chain is built from TRBV7-2 and TRBJ1-1; no reliable D call. This CDR3 contains 15 residues. Trimming removed 2 bases from V and 7 bases from J, with 17 bases in between. Germline CDR1 and CDR2: SGHTA and FQGNSA. The CDR3 region is CASSLMGSVTFEAFF. CDR3 sequence (DNA): TGTGCCAGCAGCTTAATGGGGTCGGTCACTTTTGAAGCTTTCTTT.

This chain joins TRBV7-2 and TRBJ2-1; the D gene is possibly TRBD1 (5 bases). Trimming stripped 1 base from V and 2 bases from J, with 6 bases between. Germline V CDR1 and CDR2: SGHTA, FQGNSA. This CDR3 region has 14 residues. CDR3 bases: TGTGCCAGCAGCTTAGGACAGACCTACAATGAGCAGTTCTTC. This encodes CASSLGQTYNEQFF.

V is TRBV4-2 and J is TRBJ1-5; D remains ambiguous. CDR3 length: 13 residues. Germline loops: CDR1 LGHNA, CDR2 YNFKEQ. V was pared by 5 bases and J by 4 bases, with 9 bases between. The CDR3 nucleotides read TGTGCCAGCAGCACACATGGGAATCAGCCCCAGCATTTT. It yields the protein CASSTHGNQPQHF.

The chain links TRBV7-9 to TRBJ2-5; tentatively, D is TRBD1 (5 bases). Germline CDR1 and CDR2: SEHNR and FQNEAQ (reference sequence). V was trimmed by 1 base and J by 5 bases, leaving 17 bases between them. The CDR3 consists of 16 residues. The CDR3 bases are TGTGCCAGCAGCTTAGGGCTTCAGGGTCTCGGGGAGACCCAGTACTTC. Its protein product is CASSLGLQGLGETQYF.

The chain links TRBV7-2 to TRBJ2-3; TRBD2 agrees at 9 bases. The CDR3 length is 15 residues. From germline, CDR1 is SGHTA and CDR2 FQGNSA. V was clipped by 2 bases and J by 4 bases; unmatched bases: 4. The CDR3 DNA reads TGTGCCAGCAGCTTACTAGCGGGAACGTCAGATACGCAGTATTTT. As protein: CASSLLAGTSDTQYF. Full variable domain (rest looked up from reference TRBV7-2 and TRBJ2-3): GAGVSQSPSNKVTEKGKDVELRCDPISGHTALYWYRQSLGQGLEFLIYFQGNSAPDKSGLPSDRFSAERTGGSVSTLTIQRTQQEDSAVYLCASSLLAGTSDTQYFGPGTRLTVL.

In its sample, this clonotype was seen a few times. V and J are TRBV29-1 and TRBJ1-1; TRBD1 is a possible D gene (6 bases). V shed 0 bases and J shed 5 bases, with 10 bases lying between them. Per the germline V gene, CDR1 is SQVTM and CDR2 is ANQGSEA. CDR3 length: 13 residues. The CDR3 DNA reads as TGCAGCGTTGAAGAAGGCAGGGGTACTGAAGCTTTCTTT. Encoded protein: CSVEEGRGTEAFF.

The chain uses TRBV7-3 and TRBJ1-6; tentatively, D is TRBD1 (6 bases). The CDR3 totals 13 residues. The V and J ends lost 5 bases and 6 bases respectively, with 8 bases between them. Per germline, CDR1 SGHTA and CDR2 FQGTGA. This CDR3 reads CASSPDSNSPLHF. The CDR3 coding sequence is TGTGCCAGCAGCCCGGACAGTAATTCACCCCTCCACTTT.

This clonotype was observed a few times. The chain is built from TRBV29-1 and TRBJ1-5; D remains unclear. The V gene's germline CDR1 is SQVTM and CDR2 ANQGSEA. The CDR3 totals 13 residues. V was cut by 4 bases and J by 7 bases, with 14 bases left in between. CDR3: CSVGPVSGQPQHF. DNA of the CDR3: TGCAGCGTTGGCCCCGTCAGCGGCCAGCCCCAGCATTTT. Together with reference TRBV29-1 and TRBJ1-5, the CDR3 gives the full variable domain: SAVISQKPSRDICQRGTSLTIQCQVDSQVTMMFWYRQQPGQSLTLIATANQGSEATYESGFVIDKFPISRPNLTFSTLTVSNMSPEDSSIYLCSVGPVSGQPQHFGDGTRLSIL.

The rearrangement uses TRBV20-1 and TRBJ2-7, with D perhaps matching TRBD2 (6 bases). The V gene lost 3 bases and the J gene lost 4 bases, with 16 bases spanning the gap. In germline, CDR1 is DFQATT, CDR2 SNEGSKA (reference sequence). CDR3 length: 14 residues. The CDR3: CSASLGGTLYEQYF. In DNA, the CDR3 is TGCAGTGCTAGTTTGGGGGGAACCCTTTACGAGCAGTACTTC.

The chain couples TRBV29-1 to TRBJ1-2; 9 bases line up with TRBD1. Germline-derived CDR1 and CDR2 are SQVTM and ANQGSEA. V shed 6 bases and J 8 bases; nucleotides not matched to a gene: 10. CDR3 length: 13 residues. CDR3 DNA: TGCAGCGTCGGGGGACAGGGAAGAGGAGGCTACACCTTC. Translated: CSVGGQGRGGYTF.

In nucleotides, the CDR3 is TGCAGCGTTGATAGTGGCTACACCTTC. Protein: CSVDSGYTF. This chain uses TRBV29-1 with TRBJ1-2; the D is unclear. Trimming removed 3 bases from V and 7 bases from J, with 3 bases in between. From germline, CDR1 is SQVTM and CDR2 ANQGSEA. This CDR3 region has 9 residues.

The sample holds a few counts of this clonotype. This chain uses TRBV20-1 with TRBJ2-5, with D perhaps being TRBD1 or TRBD2 (5 bases each). The CDR3 has 15 amino acids. Germline V CDR1 and CDR2: DFQATT, SNEGSKA (reference sequence). Trimming left V 1 base short and J 7 bases short, with 19 bases between. CDR3 in DNA: TGCAGTGCTAGAGGAGGGGCAGGGATTGAGGGGACCCAGTACTTC. Translating it yields CSARGGAGIEGTQYF.

This chain links TRBV4-2 with TRBJ2-7, with TRBD1 matching over 7 bases. V lost 4 bases, J lost 4 bases, and 10 bases stayed unmatched. In germline, CDR1 is LGHNA, CDR2 YNFKEQ. CDR3 length equals 15 residues. This CDR3 reads CASSLSDRVSYEQYF. CDR3 DNA: TGTGCCAGCAGCCTAAGCGACAGGGTGTCGTACGAGCAGTACTTC.

The V and J genes are TRBV20-1 and TRBJ1-1; TRBD1 might be the D (6 bases). Germline V gives CDR1 DFQATT, CDR2 SNEGSKA (reference sequence). The CDR3 totals 14 residues. V shed 6 bases and J shed 6 bases, with 20 bases lying between them. The CDR3 loop reads CSATLRRGAAEAFF. The DNA for the CDR3 is TGCAGTGCGACACTTAGAAGGGGGGCCGCTGAAGCTTTCTTT.

This clonotype was detected only a few times. The chain carries TRBV10-3 and TRBJ1-1; possible D gene TRBD1, 5 bases. The CDR3 length is 14 residues. V lost 2 bases and J 6 bases, leaving 13 bases between the germline ends. The germline gives CDR1 ENHRY, CDR2 SYGVKD. The CDR3 here is CAISEPWGRAEAFF. DNA for the CDR3: TGTGCCATCAGTGAGCCTTGGGGGAGGGCTGAAGCTTTCTTT.

Only a few counts were recorded for this clonotype. In nucleotides, the CDR3 is TGTGCCAGCAGCTGGGGATCACCCCTCCACTTT. As protein: CASSWGSPLHF. The chain employs TRBV7-2 and TRBJ1-6; D is unclear. Trimming shortened V by 4 bases and J by 10 bases, and 5 bases separated the two germline ends. This CDR3 comprises 11 residues. CDR1 and CDR2 (germline): SGHTA, FQGNSA.

This rearrangement joins TRBV20-1 to TRBJ1-2, with 7 positions matching TRBD1. The V segment lost 6 bases and the J segment 4 bases; nucleotides outside the gene matches: 11. Germline V CDR1 and CDR2: DFQATT, SNEGSKA (reference sequence). The CDR3 spans 14 residues. The DNA of the CDR3 is TGCAGTGCCGACGGACAGGCCGCGGTCTATGGCTACACCTTC. This sequence encodes CSADGQAAVYGYTF.

This clonotype was seen many times. The CDR3 DNA is TGTGCCATCAGTGAATACAGGGACACTGAAGCTTTCTTT. Protein product: CAISEYRDTEAFF. The rearrangement links TRBV10-3 to TRBJ1-1; TRBD1 is a possible D gene (6 bases). From germline, CDR1 is ENHRY and CDR2 SYGVKD. V gave up 3 bases and J gave up 3 bases, with 8 bases separating them. The CDR3 covers 13 residues.

V and J are TRBV7-9 and TRBJ2-1; 14 bases line up with TRBD2. The CDR3 has 15 amino acids. With V trimmed by 2 bases and J by 7 bases, 1 base remained unmatched. Looked up from germline, CDR1 is SEHNR and CDR2 is FQNEAQ (reference sequence). CDR3: CASSLRTSGGNEQFF. CDR3 coding DNA: TGTGCCAGCAGCTTAAGGACTAGCGGGGGGAATGAGCAGTTCTTC.

The chain employs TRBV6-5 and TRBJ1-2; a weak D match, TRBD1 (5 bases). There are 12 residues in the CDR3. V lost 3 bases to trimming and J lost 5 bases, with 7 bases between them. The germline V gene encodes CDR1 MNHEY and CDR2 SVGAGI. As DNA, the CDR3 is TGTGCCAGCAGTTATGGGGCTTATGGCTACACCTTC. Translating it yields CASSYGAYGYTF.

This clonotype was detected many times. The V gene is TRBV5-1, the J gene TRBJ2-1; D may correspond to TRBD1 or TRBD2 (5 bases each). V was shortened by 0 bases and J by 5 bases, with 9 bases between the two germline ends. CDR1 is SGHRS and CDR2 is YFSETQ in the germline V gene. The CDR3 loop spans 14 amino acids. The CDR3 here is CASSLAGTDNEQFF. CDR3 in DNA: TGCGCCAGCAGCTTGGCAGGGACCGACAATGAGCAGTTCTTC. Complete variable domain (other parts from reference TRBV5-1 and TRBJ2-1): KAGVTQTPRYLIKTRGQQVTLSCSPISGHRSVSWYQQTPGQGLQFLFEYFSETQRNKGNFPGRFSGRQFSNSRSEMNVSTLELGDSALYLCASSLAGTDNEQFFGPGTRLTVL.

This clonotype appeared a few times. The chain links TRBV7-2 to TRBJ2-2; the D call may be TRBD1 or TRBD2 (5 bases each). The V end was cut by 4 bases, the J end by 3 bases, with 12 bases between. This CDR3 comprises 15 residues. Germline V gene data show CDR1 as SGHTA and CDR2 as FQGNSA. The CDR3 bases are TGTGCCAGCAGCTCATTCCGGGGCTACACCGGGGAGCTGTTTTTT. Amino acid sequence: CASSSFRGYTGELFF.

This clonotype occurred a few times. The chain joins TRBV3-1 to TRBJ1-2; D gene unclear. Per the germline V gene, CDR1 is LGHDT and CDR2 is YNNKEL (reference sequence). The CDR3 has 14 amino acids. V gave up 0 bases and J gave up 4 bases, with 9 bases separating them. The CDR3 sequence: CASSQDEGGYGYTF. CDR3 bases: TGTGCCAGCAGCCAAGACGAGGGAGGCTATGGCTACACCTTC.

The rearrangement links TRBV4-3 to TRBJ1-4; D may be TRBD1 (5 bases). The CDR3 spans 16 residues. Germline V gives CDR1 LGHNA, CDR2 YSLEER. The V and J ends lost 1 base and 4 bases respectively, with 13 bases between them. In nucleotides, the CDR3 is TGCGCCAGCAGCCAAGTTGGGGCCGCCGATAATGAAAAACTGTTTTTT. Translation: CASSQVGAADNEKLFF.

This clonotype was detected many times. The chain has TRBV20-1 and TRBJ1-2, with a possible D match to TRBD1 (5 bases). The V and J ends lost 0 bases and 6 bases respectively, with 11 bases between them. CDR1 DFQATT and CDR2 SNEGSKA come from the germline V gene (reference sequence). This CDR3 has 13 amino acids. This CDR3 reads CSARDRQGDGYTF. CDR3 DNA sequence: TGCAGTGCTAGAGATCGTCAGGGCGATGGCTACACCTTC.

This clonotype was detected a few times. The J gene is TRBJ2-6, the V gene TRBV4-2, with D unclear. The CDR3 totals 12 residues. Trimming stripped 4 bases from V and 3 bases from J, with 1 base between. Per the germline V gene, CDR1 is LGHNA and CDR2 is YNFKEQ. CDR3 amino acids: CASSLGANVLTF. In DNA, the CDR3 is TGTGCCAGCAGCCTTGGGGCCAACGTCCTGACTTTC.

The CDR3 loop is CASSESVKGPLLIEQFF. CDR3 DNA: TGTGCCAGCAGTGAGTCCGTCAAGGGTCCCCTTTTAATTGAGCAGTTCTTC. V usage is TRBV2 and J usage is TRBJ2-1; no firm D call. The V end lost 3 bases, the J end lost 9 bases, and 24 bases lay between the germline ends. This CDR3 is built from 17 residues. Germline V gene sequence: CDR1 SNHLY, CDR2 FYNNEI.

The genes are TRBV4-3 and TRBJ1-5, with D uncertain. Trimming stripped 1 base from V and 7 bases from J, with 8 bases between. Germline V CDR1 and CDR2: LGHNA, YSLEER. This CDR3 is built from 13 residues. The CDR3: CASSQVTHQPQHF. The DNA for the CDR3 is TGCGCCAGCAGCCAAGTTACCCACCAGCCCCAGCATTTT.

This clonotype was seen a few times. The J gene is TRBJ2-6, the V gene TRBV6-5, with D tentatively TRBD1 (5 bases). Per germline, CDR1 MNHEY and CDR2 SVGAGI. V lost 3 bases, J lost 1 base, and 7 bases lay in between. The CDR3 consists of 15 residues. The CDR3, as DNA: TGTGCCAGCAGTTATTCAGGGTCTGGGGCCAACGTCCTGACTTTC. Translating it yields CASSYSGSGANVLTF.

CDR3 bases: TGTGCCAGCAGCTTGGAGTACAGGGAGGCAGATACGCAGTATTTT. This translates into CASSLEYREADTQYF. V and J are TRBV5-6 and TRBJ2-3; D is perhaps TRBD1 or TRBD2 (6 bases each). Looked up from germline, CDR1 is SGHDT and CDR2 is YYEEEE. The CDR3 sequence is 15 residues long. V dropped 0 bases and J dropped 4 bases, with 12 bases sitting between them.

The table lists this clonotype with a few counts. The CDR3 nucleotides are TGTGCCAGCAACAAGGGGGGTAGTAAGTACACTGAAGCTTTCTTT. Translated: CASNKGGSKYTEAFF. J is TRBJ1-1 and V is TRBV7-3; D is perhaps TRBD1 (6 bases). CDR3 size: 15 residues. Trimming removed 7 bases at V and 3 bases at J, with 18 bases between. CDR1 is SGHTA and CDR2 is FQGTGA in the germline V gene.

V and J are TRBV7-9 and TRBJ1-5; 8 nucleotides match TRBD1. The CDR3 length is 13 residues. The germline V gene has CDR1 SEHNR and CDR2 FQNEAQ (reference sequence). The J segment lost 7 bases and the V segment lost 5 bases, leaving 4 bases of the junction unmatched. In DNA form, the CDR3 reads TGTGCCAGCAGCGGACAGGGAGGACAGCCCCAGCATTTT. This codes for CASSGQGGQPQHF.